This T cell receptor beta chain derives from a study of persistence of HIV-infected CD4 T cells. Across the study: A median of about 8 years of suppressive ART preceded sampling. Multiple blood draws of up to about 180 mL, except two donors with single leukapheresis.

Sequencing used immunoSEQ version 4 in survey mode. Template was genomic DNA at 7.5 to 10 ng/uL, with up to 1 ug used per sample. Libraries were prepared by immunoSEQ multiplex PCR; TCRdb keeps only in-frame clonotypes and omits some of them. The table records tens of thousands of clones, roughly 70% of them present only once. The stimulus was an HIV-1 Gag 15-mer peptide pool, 1 ug/peptide/mL. Responding CD4+ T cells were sorted by upregulation of both CD40 ligand and CD69. Comments on this clone: The antigen is undetermined.

Notes on the study in general: Proviral oligoclonality tracked with TCR oligoclonality within the same sorted cells.

The material was CD4+ T cells sorted from PBMCs after roughly 18-hour stimulation, obtained from a patient who received antiretroviral therapy. The receptor was isolated from an adult man with HIV who was CMV-seropositive.

The DNA of the CDR3 is TGTGCCAGCAGCCAAGAACCACGGGGGGACAATGAGCAGTTCTTC. This sequence encodes CASSQEPRGDNEQFF. The J gene is TRBJ2-1, the V gene TRBV4-2; 7 bases agree with TRBD2. Germline assignment: CDR1 LGHNA and CDR2 YNFKEQ. The CDR3 sequence is 15 residues long. Unmatched junction bases numbered 4, after V lost 0 bases and J lost 5 bases.